Presented here are 30 T cell receptor beta chains from one specimen sequenced in a study of T cell changes during pregnancy in multiple sclerosis. Clones were sequenced by immunoSEQ multiplex PCR, and TCRdb holds only the in-frame ones, with some missing. Here the sample spans some 55,000 clones, approximately 87% being singletons. Specimen: peripheral blood from another person, used as feeder cells. The receptors were sampled from a human donor whose cells served as feeder cells for cultures in a pregnancy study.

This clone was recorded only once. The J gene is TRBJ2-7, the V gene TRBV25-1; 8 bases fit TRBD1. Germline CDR1 reads MGHDK; CDR2 reads SYGVNS. The CDR3 runs to 13 residues. The ends lost 4 bases at V and 7 bases at J; junction bases unmatched: 6. The CDR3 DNA reads TGTGCCAGCAGTGTAGCAGGGGGCAGGGAGCAGTACTTC. As protein: CASSVAGGREQYF.

This chain joins TRBV7-9 and TRBJ2-3; 7 bases fit TRBD2. The trim removed 4 bases at V and 4 bases at J, leaving 11 bases unmatched. Germline V lookup: CDR1 SEHNR, CDR2 FQNEAQ (reference sequence). The CDR3 sequence is 16 residues long. CDR3 bases: TGTGCCAGCAGCTCACCACTAGCGAGAGGCGCAGATACGCAGTATTTT. Translating gives CASSSPLARGADTQYF. The full variable domain, completed using reference TRBV7-9 and TRBJ2-3, is DTGVSQNPRHKITKRGQNVTFRCDPISEHNRLYWYRQTLGQGPEFLTYFQNEAQLEKSRLLSDRFSAERPKGSFSTLEIQRTEQGDSAMYLCASSSPLARGADTQYFGPGTRLTVL.

V is TRBV5-1 and J is TRBJ2-1; 9 bases fit TRBD2. V shed 0 bases, J shed 16 bases, and the junction held 11 bases outside the gene matches. CDR1 SGHRS and CDR2 YFSETQ come from the germline V gene. The CDR3 length is 14 residues. CDR3 in amino acids: CASSLEFQRGARFF. The CDR3 DNA reads as TGCGCCAGCAGCTTGGAATTCCAGCGGGGGGCGCGATTCTTC.

This clone appeared once. The V and J genes are TRBV15 and TRBJ1-2; 8 bases map to TRBD1. CDR1 is LNHNV, CDR2 YYDKDF, per germline (reference sequence). The CDR3 runs 15 residues. Unmatched junction bases numbered 3, after V lost 1 base and J lost 2 bases. CDR3 in DNA: TGTGCCACCAGCAGAGCGGGACAGGAGAACTATGGCTACACCTTC. Translating it yields CATSRAGQENYGYTF.

The chain uses TRBV7-9 and TRBJ1-2, with D possibly matching TRBD1 (6 bases). The germline gives CDR1 SEHNR, CDR2 FQNEAQ (reference sequence). V lost 7 bases and J lost 2, with 23 bases in between. The CDR3 has 17 amino acids. DNA for the CDR3: TGTGCCAGCACCCCCAGGGAGGGACACCCTTTGAACTATGGCTACACCTTC. It is translated as CASTPREGHPLNYGYTF.

The rearrangement uses TRBV7-9 and TRBJ1-2; the D is unclear. There are 14 residues in the CDR3. V was pared by 2 bases and J by 7 bases, with 14 bases between. Germline CDR1 and CDR2: SEHNR and FQNEAQ (reference sequence). This CDR3 is CASSLSGVLGGYTF. Here the CDR3 DNA reads TGTGCCAGCAGCTTATCTGGAGTTCTCGGTGGCTACACCTTC.

This chain links TRBV29-1 with TRBJ2-2, with D possibly being TRBD2 (5 bases). The ends were cut back, 5 bases at V and 1 base at J, with 17 bases in the middle. The CDR3 runs to 16 residues. Germline loops: CDR1 SQVTM, CDR2 ANQGSEA. The chain's CDR3 is CSVSPISSLNTGELFF. The CDR3, as DNA: TGCAGCGTTTCTCCAATTTCTAGCCTGAACACCGGGGAGCTGTTTTTT.

The CDR3 DNA sequence: TGTGCCAGCAGTTTAGGTCTGGGGTACACTGAAGCTTTCTTT. Protein: CASSLGLGYTEAFF. The chain is built from TRBV27 and TRBJ1-1, with D unresolved. This CDR3 is 14 amino acids long. Germline values: CDR1 MNHEY, CDR2 SMNVEV (reference sequence). V lost 2 bases to trimming and J lost 3 bases, with 10 bases between them.

The chain links TRBV6-1 to TRBJ2-7; 10 bases agree with TRBD1. Trimming cost V 2 bases and J 3 bases; bases outside gene matches: 7. From germline, CDR1 is MNHNS and CDR2 SASEGT. The CDR3 is 16 amino acids. The CDR3 loop is CASSEWGTGVYYEQYF. Here the CDR3 DNA reads TGTGCCAGCAGTGAATGGGGGACAGGGGTGTACTACGAGCAGTACTTC.

The V gene is TRBV7-2, the J gene TRBJ2-1; D uncertain. V was pared by 0 bases and J by 1 base, with 7 bases between. Germline-derived CDR1 and CDR2 are SGHTA and FQGNSA. This CDR3 spans 15 amino acids. CDR3 sequence (DNA): TGTGCCAGCAGCTTAGCCTACGGATCCTACAATGAGCAGTTCTTC. Protein: CASSLAYGSYNEQFF.

The chain uses TRBV12-5 and TRBJ2-1; TRBD1 matches at 7 bases. Losses at the gene ends were 0 bases for V and 5 bases for J; bases not matched to a gene: 22. The CDR3 runs to 21 residues. Per the germline V gene, CDR1 is LGHNT and CDR2 is FRNRAP. The chain's CDR3 is CASGLVLGQITVLVGNNEQFF. The CDR3 region has the DNA TGTGCTAGTGGTTTGGTACTGGGACAGATTACAGTTTTGGTCGGGAACAATGAGCAGTTCTTC.

This rearrangement joins TRBV7-9 to TRBJ1-2; D is ambiguous. This CDR3 has 12 residues. The germline gives CDR1 SEHNR, CDR2 FQNEAQ (reference sequence). The V end lost 4 bases, the J end lost 7 bases, and 10 bases lay between the germline ends. The CDR3 spells CASSWERVGYTF. The CDR3 DNA reads TGTGCCAGCAGCTGGGAGCGGGTTGGCTACACCTTC.

The V call is TRBV5-1, the J call TRBJ2-5; D is uncertain. This CDR3 has 15 residues. Germline V lookup: CDR1 SGHRS, CDR2 YFSETQ. Trimming stripped 1 base from V and 1 base from J, with 11 bases between. CDR3 sequence (DNA): TGCGCCAGCAGCTTGAACCCAGGCAGCCAAGAGACCCAGTACTTC. Translation gives CASSLNPGSQETQYF.

CDR3 sequence (DNA): TGTGCCAGCAGCGAGGCCGGGACGGGGGTTGGCTACACCTTC. Translation gives CASSEAGTGVGYTF. V gene TRBV11-3 combines with J gene TRBJ1-2; a weak D match, TRBD1 (5 bases). The CDR3 is 14 residues long. V lost 5 bases and J 7 bases, leaving 17 bases between the germline ends. The V gene's germline CDR1 is SGHNT and CDR2 YENEEA.

This clone occurred once. The chain employs TRBV7-2 and TRBJ1-2, with D perhaps matching TRBD1 (5 bases). Germline CDR1 reads SGHTA; CDR2 reads FQGNSA. The CDR3 has 13 amino acids. V dropped 1 base and J dropped 8 bases, with 11 bases sitting between them. In nucleotides, the CDR3 is TGTGCCAGCAGCTTAGATGGGGACGGAGGCTACACCTTC. Translating gives CASSLDGDGGYTF.

The chain has TRBV7-8 and TRBJ1-1, with D unclear. The CDR3 runs 16 residues. Germline CDR1 and CDR2: SGHVS and FQNEAQ. The germline V and J ends were trimmed by 5 bases and 5 bases, with 21 bases remaining between them. The DNA of the CDR3 is TGTGCCAGCAGCCCCCGCGCGGTGCCCCTGGGGACTGAAGCTTTCTTT. As protein: CASSPRAVPLGTEAFF.

The chain links TRBV7-3 to TRBJ2-5; D is perhaps TRBD1 (6 bases). The V end was cut by 5 bases, the J end by 2 bases, with 12 bases between. The CDR3 loop spans 14 amino acids. Germline V CDR1 and CDR2: SGHTA, FQGTGA. In DNA form, the CDR3 reads TGTGCCAGCAGCCCACAGGGTGGGCAAGAGACCCAGTACTTC. It yields the protein CASSPQGGQETQYF.

The chain combines TRBV18 with TRBJ1-2; D gene uncertain. The ends were cut back, 3 bases at V and 0 bases at J, with 8 bases in the middle. Germline V gene lookup returns CDR1 KGHSH and CDR2 LQKENI. The CDR3 sequence is 14 residues long. Here the CDR3 DNA reads TGTGCCAGCTCACCTTCTGGTTCTAACTATGGCTACACCTTC. Translated, it gives CASSPSGSNYGYTF.

This clone showed up just once. This chain joins TRBV6-6 and TRBJ1-2; maybe TRBD1 (6 bases). Trimming took 6 bases from V and 8 from J, leaving 19 bases between them. Germline CDR1 reads MNHNY; CDR2 reads SVGAGI (reference sequence). This CDR3 comprises 14 residues. DNA for the CDR3: TGTGCCAGCAGAGCCGGGACAACAGCGTGGGGCTACACCTTC. Translation gives CASRAGTTAWGYTF.

The rearrangement joins TRBV7-2 to TRBJ1-1; D unclear. V lost 1 base and J 8 bases, leaving 11 bases between the germline ends. Germline CDR1 and CDR2: SGHTA and FQGNSA. CDR3 length: 13 amino acids. CDR3 sequence reads: CASSLERGREAFF. For the CDR3, the DNA is TGTGCCAGCAGCTTAGAGCGAGGGAGGGAAGCTTTCTTT.

This chain connects TRBV30 to TRBJ1-2; a weak D match, TRBD1 (6 bases). The CDR3 runs 15 residues. Trimming removed 3 bases at V and 0 bases at J, with 14 bases between. CDR1 and CDR2 from the germline V gene are GTSNPN and SVGIG (reference sequence). CDR3 residues: CAWRVQGAANYGYTF. In nucleotides, the CDR3 is TGTGCCTGGAGAGTACAGGGCGCGGCTAACTATGGCTACACCTTC.

The chain couples TRBV28 to TRBJ1-5; D uncertain. The CDR3 has 19 residues. Trimming pared 7 bases from V and 7 bases from J, leaving 32 bases between. Germline V gives CDR1 MDHEN, CDR2 SYDVKM. The DNA of the CDR3 is TGTGCCAGCACCCCAAGACGGTGGACCGCGACGGAGGATTCGCAGCCCCAGCATTTT. Amino acid sequence: CASTPRRWTATEDSQPQHF.

This chain uses TRBV6-1 with TRBJ1-6; perhaps TRBD1 as D (6 bases). The CDR3 totals 14 residues. Trimming took 4 bases from V and 10 from J, leaving 14 bases between them. Per the germline V gene, CDR1 is MNHNS and CDR2 is SASEGT. CDR3 nucleotides: TGTGCCAGCAGTGTGGGGGCGGAGGAATCACCCCTCCACTTT. Amino acids: CASSVGAEESPLHF.

The CDR3 is CASGLFRSTEAFF. For the CDR3, the DNA is TGTGCTAGTGGTTTGTTCCGTAGCACTGAAGCTTTCTTT. The chain couples TRBV12-5 to TRBJ1-1; D gene ambiguous. The length of the CDR3 is 13 residues. Germline loops: CDR1 LGHNT, CDR2 FRNRAP. Trimming took 2 bases from V and 4 from J, leaving 8 bases between them.

In this sample, this clone turned up a few times. V usage is TRBV14 and J usage is TRBJ1-2; D is perhaps TRBD1 (5 bases). The CDR3 sequence is 14 residues long. V lost 0 bases, J lost 10 bases, and 15 bases lay in between. Germline V lookup: CDR1 SGHDN, CDR2 FVKESK. CDR3 region: CASSQDRQGGDYTF. In DNA form, the CDR3 reads TGTGCCAGCAGCCAAGATAGGCAGGGTGGTGACTACACCTTC.

The chain recombines TRBV1 with TRBJ2-1; TRBD2 is the table's D call, not checked against the DNA. TRBV1 is tagged as a pseudogene. This CDR3 is 13 amino acids long. CDR3 bases: TGCACCAGCGCCCGGGGGGCCGACAATGAGCAGTTCTTC. This encodes CTSARGADNEQFF.

The CDR3 nucleotides are TGTGCCAGCAGCTACGGGGACAGGATGAACACTGAAGCTTTCTTT. It yields the protein CASSYGDRMNTEAFF. The genes are TRBV7-2 and TRBJ1-1; 8 bases map to TRBD1. Germline assignment: CDR1 SGHTA and CDR2 FQGNSA. With 4 bases clipped from V and 0 bases from J, the junction kept 4 bases outside the gene matches. The CDR3 covers 15 residues. The whole variable domain, remainder taken from reference TRBV7-2 and TRBJ1-1, is GAGVSQSPSNKVTEKGKDVELRCDPISGHTALYWYRQSLGQGLEFLIYFQGNSAPDKSGLPSDRFSAERTGGSVSTLTIQRTQQEDSAVYLCASSYGDRMNTEAFFGQGTRLTVV.

The chain carries TRBV15 and TRBJ2-5; TRBD2 might be the D (5 bases). Trimming took off 1 base at V and 4 bases at J, with 22 bases between the two ends. The CDR3 extends over 18 amino acids. Per germline, CDR1 LNHNV and CDR2 YYDKDF (reference sequence). CDR3 amino acids: CATSRVRRPTREAETQYF. CDR3 coding DNA: TGTGCCACCAGCAGAGTACGACGCCCCACTAGGGAAGCAGAGACCCAGTACTTC.

This rearrangement joins TRBV18 to TRBJ2-3; 9 nucleotides agree with TRBD2. There are 16 residues in the CDR3. CDR1 is KGHSH, CDR2 LQKENI, per germline. V was clipped by 3 bases and J by 4 bases; unmatched bases: 8. The CDR3 loop is CASSPFSAGGSDTQYF. For the CDR3, the DNA is TGTGCCAGCTCACCCTTCTCAGCGGGGGGTTCAGATACGCAGTATTTT.

The chain is built from TRBV6-4 and TRBJ2-5; perhaps TRBD2 as D (5 bases). CDR3 length: 15 amino acids. Germline loops: CDR1 MRHNA, CDR2 SNTAGT. The germline V and J ends were trimmed by 3 bases and 5 bases, with 16 bases remaining between them. Here the CDR3 reads CASSETAGSAETQYF. In nucleotides, the CDR3 is TGTGCCAGCAGTGAAACCGCGGGTAGCGCCGAGACCCAGTACTTC.